The source of this T cell receptor beta chain is a study of radiation and T cells in renal cell carcinoma. Only in-frame clones appear in the TCRdb table, and some are missing; sequencing was by immunoSEQ multiplex PCR. The sample contains about 83,000 clones, less than 90% of which appear only once. Per germline, CDR1 MNHEY and CDR2 SMNVEV (reference sequence). The CDR3 totals 14 residues. V was pared by 2 bases and J by 3 bases, with 11 bases between. Noted time point: blood 4 weeks post-SBRT, at nephrectomy. The sample's treatment: 15 Gy SBRT to primary tumor, nephrectomy 4 weeks later. The sample was blood, taken from a patient whose treatment included radiotherapy and nephrectomy. The rearrangement joins TRBV27 to TRBJ2-7, with a possible D match to TRBD1 (5 bases). This sequence originates from an older woman with renal cell carcinoma. This CDR3 reads CASSLAGIGYEQYF. CDR3 bases: TGTGCCAGCAGTTTAGCAGGGATTGGCTACGAGCAGTACTTC.